This T cell receptor (beta chain) was captured in a study of OX40 agonist ivuxolimab in advanced cancers. A remark on this clone: Its antigen is undetermined.

Study observations and caveats: Compared with CD4+, CD8+ T cells on average had more expanded clones.

TCRdb's copy holds only in-frame clones and misses some; the assay was immunoSEQ multiplex PCR. Of around 40,000 clones detected, 75% to 85% appear once; the ten largest clones hold around 4%. Germline CDR1 KGHSH, CDR2 LQKENI. The CDR3 is 13 amino acids. With V trimmed by 4 bases and J by 6 bases, 3 bases remained unmatched. The V gene is TRBV18, the J gene TRBJ2-3, with 8 bases that match TRBD1. This receptor was taken from an adult with an advanced solid tumor such as melanoma, head and neck, liver or kidney cancer. The sequenced sample was CD4+ or CD8+ T cells sorted from blood, obtained in a trial of the OX40 agonist ivuxolimab. This CDR3 reads CASSLGQGDTQYF. The CDR3 DNA is TGTGCCAGCTCACTTGGACAGGGCGATACGCAGTATTTT.